This TCR beta chain was observed in a study of blood T cell repertoires in COVID-19. Background on the study: PBMCs, B-cell-depleted T cells, or T cells were the source of the cDNA or gDNA that made up the material.

The CDR3 contains 14 residues. V trimming: 3 bases; J trimming: 7 bases; junction bases outside the gene matches: 7. Germline lookup yields CDR1 LGHNA and CDR2 YSLEER. Some clones are missing from TCRdb's copy, which holds only in-frame ones; the method was immunoSEQ multiplex PCR. The table lists around 300,000 clones, around 90% of them singletons. Sequenced input: peripheral blood. The gene calls are TRBV4-3 and TRBJ2-7; the match to TRBD1 covers 9 bases. This TCR was recovered from a man in his fifties or sixties with active or convalescent COVID-19. CDR3 loop: CASSQGQGFWEQYF. CDR3 bases: TGCGCCAGCAGCCAGGGACAGGGTTTTTGGGAGCAGTACTTC.